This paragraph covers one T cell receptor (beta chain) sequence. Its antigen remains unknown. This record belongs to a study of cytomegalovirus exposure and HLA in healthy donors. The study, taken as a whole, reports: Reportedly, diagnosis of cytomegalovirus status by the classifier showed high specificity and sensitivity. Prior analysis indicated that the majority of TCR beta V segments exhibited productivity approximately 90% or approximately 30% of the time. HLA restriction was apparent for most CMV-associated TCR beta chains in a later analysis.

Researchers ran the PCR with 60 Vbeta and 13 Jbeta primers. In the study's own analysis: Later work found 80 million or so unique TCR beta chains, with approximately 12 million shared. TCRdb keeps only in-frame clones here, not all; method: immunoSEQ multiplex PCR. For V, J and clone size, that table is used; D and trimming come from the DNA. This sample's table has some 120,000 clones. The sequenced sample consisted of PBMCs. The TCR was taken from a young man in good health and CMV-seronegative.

The CDR3 protein is CASSLSRAINQPQHF. The CDR3 DNA sequence: TGTGCCAGCAGTTTGAGCAGGGCCATAAATCAGCCCCAGCATTTT. This chain links TRBV27 with TRBJ1-5; D possibly corresponds to TRBD1 (5 bases). The V gene's germline CDR1 is MNHEY and CDR2 SMNVEV (reference sequence). The CDR3 runs to 15 residues. Trimming shortened V by 3 bases and J by 4 bases, and 13 bases separated the two germline ends.